This T cell receptor beta chain was obtained from a study of cytomegalovirus exposure and HLA in healthy donors. Turning to this clone: What it recognizes is unknown.

Broader study findings: Apparent HLA restriction characterized most CMV-associated TCR beta chains in a later analysis. Cytomegalovirus association was assigned to 170 or so TCR beta chains.

Each donor was healthy, and each was a bone marrow donor. In the PCR, 60 Vbeta and 13 Jbeta primers were used. Only in-frame clones appear in the TCRdb table, and some are missing; sequencing was by immunoSEQ multiplex PCR. The table lists 95,000 to 150,000 clones, 80% of them singletons. The sequenced sample was PBMCs. The source is a female donor in good health and CMV-seropositive.

In DNA, the CDR3 is TGTGCCAGCAGTGATAGGGAAGGGGAGGCCTTCTATGGCTACACCTTC. Amino acid sequence: CASSDREGEAFYGYTF. The chain carries TRBV6-1 and TRBJ1-2, with D possibly TRBD1 on 5 matching bases. The ends were cut back, 3 bases at V and 4 bases at J, with 18 bases in the middle. This CDR3 contains 16 residues. Germline loops: CDR1 MNHNS, CDR2 SASEGT.